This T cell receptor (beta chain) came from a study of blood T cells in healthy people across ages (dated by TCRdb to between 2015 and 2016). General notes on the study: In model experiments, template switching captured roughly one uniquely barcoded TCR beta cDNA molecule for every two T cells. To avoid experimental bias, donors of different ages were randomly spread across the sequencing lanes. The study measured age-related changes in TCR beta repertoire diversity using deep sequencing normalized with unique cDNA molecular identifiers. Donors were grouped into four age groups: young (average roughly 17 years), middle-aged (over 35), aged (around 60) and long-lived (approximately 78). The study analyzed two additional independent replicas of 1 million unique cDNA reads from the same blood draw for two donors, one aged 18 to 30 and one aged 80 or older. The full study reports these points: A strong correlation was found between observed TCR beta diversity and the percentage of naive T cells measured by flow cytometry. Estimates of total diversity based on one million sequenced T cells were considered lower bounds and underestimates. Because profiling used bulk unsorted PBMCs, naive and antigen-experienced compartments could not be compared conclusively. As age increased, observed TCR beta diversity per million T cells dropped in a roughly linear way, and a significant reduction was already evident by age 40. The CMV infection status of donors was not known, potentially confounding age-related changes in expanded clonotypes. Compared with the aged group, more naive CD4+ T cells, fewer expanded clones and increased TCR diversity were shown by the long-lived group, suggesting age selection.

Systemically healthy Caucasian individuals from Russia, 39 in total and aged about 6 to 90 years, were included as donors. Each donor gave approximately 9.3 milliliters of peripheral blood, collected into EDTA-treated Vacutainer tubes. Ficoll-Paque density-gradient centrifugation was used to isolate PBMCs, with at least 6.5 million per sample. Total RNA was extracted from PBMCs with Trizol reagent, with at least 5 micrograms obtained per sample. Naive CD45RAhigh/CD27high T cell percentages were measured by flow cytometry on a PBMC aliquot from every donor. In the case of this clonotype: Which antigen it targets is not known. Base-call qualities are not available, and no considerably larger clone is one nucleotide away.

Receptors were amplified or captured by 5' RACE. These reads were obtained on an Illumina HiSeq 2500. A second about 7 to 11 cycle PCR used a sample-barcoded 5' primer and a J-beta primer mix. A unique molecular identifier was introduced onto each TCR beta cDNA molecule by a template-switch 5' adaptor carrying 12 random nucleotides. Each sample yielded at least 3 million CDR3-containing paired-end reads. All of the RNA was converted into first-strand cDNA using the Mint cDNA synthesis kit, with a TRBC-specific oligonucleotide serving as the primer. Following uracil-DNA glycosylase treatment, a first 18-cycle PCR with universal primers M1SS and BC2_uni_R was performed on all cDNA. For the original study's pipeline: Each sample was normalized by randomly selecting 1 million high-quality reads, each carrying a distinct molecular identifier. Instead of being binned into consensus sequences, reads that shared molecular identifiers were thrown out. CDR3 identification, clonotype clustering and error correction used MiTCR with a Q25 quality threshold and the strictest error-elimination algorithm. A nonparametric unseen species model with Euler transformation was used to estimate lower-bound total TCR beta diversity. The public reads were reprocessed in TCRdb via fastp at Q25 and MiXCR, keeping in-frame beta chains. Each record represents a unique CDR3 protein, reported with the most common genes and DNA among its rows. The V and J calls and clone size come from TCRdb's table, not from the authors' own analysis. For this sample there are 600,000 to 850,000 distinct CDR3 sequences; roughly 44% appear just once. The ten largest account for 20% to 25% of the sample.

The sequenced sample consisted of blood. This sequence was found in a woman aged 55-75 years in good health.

The DNA sequence reads TGTGCCAGCAGCAATGGGGGCTGTGAGCAGTTCTTC. Its translation reads: CASSNGGCEQFF. Recombination linked TRBV3-1 to TRBJ2-1, and the D gene may be TRBD1, 6 bases matching. CDR1 and CDR2 are drawn from the germline V gene (reference sequence): LGHDT, YNNKEL. There are 12 amino acids in the CDR3, from cysteine to phenylalanine inclusive. CDR3 DNA only is kept here, 36 bases in frame from base 1. V loses 5 bases of germline sequence and J loses 9 bases, and the interval between the two ends is 11 bases.